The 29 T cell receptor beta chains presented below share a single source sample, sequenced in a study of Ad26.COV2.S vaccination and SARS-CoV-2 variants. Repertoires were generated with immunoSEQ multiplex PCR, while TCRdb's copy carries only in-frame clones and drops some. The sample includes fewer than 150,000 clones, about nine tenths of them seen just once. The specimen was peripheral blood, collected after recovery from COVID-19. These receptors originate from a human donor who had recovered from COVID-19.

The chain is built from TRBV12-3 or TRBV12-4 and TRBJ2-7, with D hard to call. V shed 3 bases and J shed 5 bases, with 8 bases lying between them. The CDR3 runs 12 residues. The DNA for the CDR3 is TGTGCCAGCAGTTTTGCAGCCAACGAGCAGTACTTC. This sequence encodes CASSFAANEQYF.

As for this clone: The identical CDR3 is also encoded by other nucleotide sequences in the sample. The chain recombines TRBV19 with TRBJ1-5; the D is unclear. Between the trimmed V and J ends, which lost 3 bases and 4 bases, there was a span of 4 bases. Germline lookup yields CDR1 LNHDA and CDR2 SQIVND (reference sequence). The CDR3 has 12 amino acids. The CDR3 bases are TGTGCCAGTAGTATGGGAAATCAGCCCCAGCATTTT. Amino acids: CASSMGNQPQHF.

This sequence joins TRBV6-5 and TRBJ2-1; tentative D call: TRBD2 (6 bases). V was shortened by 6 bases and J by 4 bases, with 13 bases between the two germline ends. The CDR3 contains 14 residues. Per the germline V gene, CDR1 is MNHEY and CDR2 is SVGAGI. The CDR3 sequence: CASSLSGGYNEQFF. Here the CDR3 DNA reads TGTGCCAGCAGCCTATCCGGGGGATACAATGAGCAGTTCTTC.

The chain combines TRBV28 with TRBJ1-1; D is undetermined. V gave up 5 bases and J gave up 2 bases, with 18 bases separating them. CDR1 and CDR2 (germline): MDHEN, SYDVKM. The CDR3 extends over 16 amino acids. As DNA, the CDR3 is TGTGCCAGCAGTACCTTAGGTTGGGGTGGTAACACTGAAGCTTTCTTT. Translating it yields CASSTLGWGGNTEAFF.

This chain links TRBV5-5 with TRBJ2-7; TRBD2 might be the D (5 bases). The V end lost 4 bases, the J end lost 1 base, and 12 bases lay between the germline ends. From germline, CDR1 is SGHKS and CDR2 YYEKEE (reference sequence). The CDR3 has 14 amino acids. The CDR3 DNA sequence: TGTGCCAGCAGCGGGAGACACGTTTCCTACGAGCAGTACTTC. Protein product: CASSGRHVSYEQYF.

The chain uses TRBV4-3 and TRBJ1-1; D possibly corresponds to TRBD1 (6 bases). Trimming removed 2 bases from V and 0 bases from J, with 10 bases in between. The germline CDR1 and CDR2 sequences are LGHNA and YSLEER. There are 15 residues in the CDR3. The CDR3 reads CASSQPTGMNTEAFF. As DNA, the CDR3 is TGCGCCAGCAGCCAACCAACAGGGATGAACACTGAAGCTTTCTTT.

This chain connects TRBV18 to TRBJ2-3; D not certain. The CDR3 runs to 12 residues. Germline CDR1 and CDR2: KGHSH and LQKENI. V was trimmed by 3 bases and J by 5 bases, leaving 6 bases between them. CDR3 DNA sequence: TGTGCCAGCTCACCCCTCGGAGATACGCAGTATTTT. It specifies CASSPLGDTQYF.

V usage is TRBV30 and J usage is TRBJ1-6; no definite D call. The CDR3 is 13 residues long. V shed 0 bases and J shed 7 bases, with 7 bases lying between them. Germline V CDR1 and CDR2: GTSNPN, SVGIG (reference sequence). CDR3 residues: CAWSVQGNSPLHF. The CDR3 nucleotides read TGTGCCTGGAGTGTACAAGGGAATTCACCCCTCCACTTT.

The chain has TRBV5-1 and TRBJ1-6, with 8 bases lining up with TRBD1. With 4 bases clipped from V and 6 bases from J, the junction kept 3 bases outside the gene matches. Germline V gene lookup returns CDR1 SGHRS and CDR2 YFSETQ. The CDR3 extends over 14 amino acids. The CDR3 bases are TGCGCCAGCAGCACTGGACAGGGTAATTCACCCCTCCACTTT. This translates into CASSTGQGNSPLHF. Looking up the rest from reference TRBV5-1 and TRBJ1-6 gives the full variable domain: KAGVTQTPRYLIKTRGQQVTLSCSPISGHRSVSWYQQTPGQGLQFLFEYFSETQRNKGNFPGRFSGRQFSNSRSEMNVSTLELGDSALYLCASSTGQGNSPLHFGNGTRLTVT.

As DNA, the CDR3 is TGTGCCAGCAGCTTCGCGGAAGAGCAGTACTTC. Encoded protein: CASSFAEEQYF. V and J are TRBV5-5 and TRBJ2-7, with D uncertain. Per the germline V gene, CDR1 is SGHKS and CDR2 is YYEKEE (reference sequence). This CDR3 comprises 11 residues. Trimming stripped 2 bases from V and 7 bases from J, with 7 bases between.

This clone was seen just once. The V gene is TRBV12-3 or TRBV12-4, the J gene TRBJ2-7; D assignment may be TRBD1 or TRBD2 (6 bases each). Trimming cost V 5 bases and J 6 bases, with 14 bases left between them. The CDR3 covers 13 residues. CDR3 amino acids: CASSTWGASEQYF. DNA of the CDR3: TGTGCCAGCAGTACCTGGGGGGCCAGCGAGCAGTACTTC.

Here the CDR3 reads CASSQEGGEQFF. In nucleotides, the CDR3 is TGCGCCAGCAGCCAAGAGGGGGGTGAGCAGTTCTTC. The rearrangement links TRBV4-3 to TRBJ2-1; D might be TRBD2 (6 bases). The length of the CDR3 is 12 residues. The ends were cut back, 0 bases at V and 9 bases at J, with 6 bases in the middle. From germline, CDR1 is LGHNA and CDR2 YSLEER.

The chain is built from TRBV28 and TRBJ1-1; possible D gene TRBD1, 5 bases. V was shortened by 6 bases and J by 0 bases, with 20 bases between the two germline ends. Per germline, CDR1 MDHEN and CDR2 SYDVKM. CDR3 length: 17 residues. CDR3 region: CASRPSGGVRMNTEAFF. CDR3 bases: TGTGCCAGCAGACCCTCGGGGGGGGTAAGAATGAACACTGAAGCTTTCTTT.

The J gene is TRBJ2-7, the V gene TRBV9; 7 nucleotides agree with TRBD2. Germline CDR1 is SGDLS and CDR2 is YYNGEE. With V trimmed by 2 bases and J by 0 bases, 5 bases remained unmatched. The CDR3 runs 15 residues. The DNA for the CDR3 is TGTGCCAGCAGCGTTGGGGGGGAACCCTCCTACGAGCAGTACTTC. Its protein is CASSVGGEPSYEQYF.

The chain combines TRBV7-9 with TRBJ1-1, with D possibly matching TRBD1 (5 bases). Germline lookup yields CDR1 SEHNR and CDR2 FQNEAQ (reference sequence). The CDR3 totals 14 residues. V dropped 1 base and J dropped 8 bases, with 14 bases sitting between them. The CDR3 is CASSLGTGTSEAFF. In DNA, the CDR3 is TGTGCCAGCAGCTTAGGGACCGGGACTTCGGAAGCTTTCTTT.

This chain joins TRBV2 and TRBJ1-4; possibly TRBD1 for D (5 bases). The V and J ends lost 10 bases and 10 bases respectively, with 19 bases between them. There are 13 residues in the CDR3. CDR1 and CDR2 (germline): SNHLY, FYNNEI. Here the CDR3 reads CATLQAIGLKLFF. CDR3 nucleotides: TGTGCCACCCTACAGGCGATCGGATTAAAACTGTTTTTT.

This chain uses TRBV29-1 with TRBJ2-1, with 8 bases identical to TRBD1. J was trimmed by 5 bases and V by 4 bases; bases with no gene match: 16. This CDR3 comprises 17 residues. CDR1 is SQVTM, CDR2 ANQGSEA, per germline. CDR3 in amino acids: CSVASQLGQGENNEQFF. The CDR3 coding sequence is TGCAGCGTTGCCTCGCAACTAGGACAGGGAGAAAACAATGAGCAGTTCTTC.

CDR3 DNA: TGTGCCAGCAGAACCGGGACCGTTTATGGCTACACCTTC. Translation: CASRTGTVYGYTF. The chain has TRBV2 and TRBJ1-2, with D perhaps TRBD1 (5 bases). Germline loops: CDR1 SNHLY, CDR2 FYNNEI. V lost 6 bases and J 5 bases, leaving 13 bases between the germline ends. The CDR3 runs 13 residues.

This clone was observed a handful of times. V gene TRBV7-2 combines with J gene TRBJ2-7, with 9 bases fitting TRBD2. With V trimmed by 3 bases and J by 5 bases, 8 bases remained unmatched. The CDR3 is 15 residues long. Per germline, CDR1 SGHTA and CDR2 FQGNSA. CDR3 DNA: TGTGCCAGCAGCTTCTTGGGCGGGGGGGCCGACGAGCAGTACTTC. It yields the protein CASSFLGGGADEQYF.

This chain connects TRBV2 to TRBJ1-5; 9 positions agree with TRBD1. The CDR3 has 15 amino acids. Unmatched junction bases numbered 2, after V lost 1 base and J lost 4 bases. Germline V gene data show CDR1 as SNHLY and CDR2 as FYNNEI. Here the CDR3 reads CASSEGTGVNQPQHF. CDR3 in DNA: TGTGCCAGCAGTGAAGGGACAGGGGTTAATCAGCCCCAGCATTTT.

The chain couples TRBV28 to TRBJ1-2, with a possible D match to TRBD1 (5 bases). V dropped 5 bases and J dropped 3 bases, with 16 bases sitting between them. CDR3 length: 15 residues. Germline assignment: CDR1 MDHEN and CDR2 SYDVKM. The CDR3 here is CASSPQGRTDYGYTF. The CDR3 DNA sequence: TGTGCCAGCAGTCCCCAGGGACGCACGGACTATGGCTACACCTTC.

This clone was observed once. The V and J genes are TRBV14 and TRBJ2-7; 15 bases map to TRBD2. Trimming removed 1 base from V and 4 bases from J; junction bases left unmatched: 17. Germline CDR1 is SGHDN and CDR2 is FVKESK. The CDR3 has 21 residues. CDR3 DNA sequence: TGTGCCAGCAGCCAAGTCCATTGGACTAGCGGGGGGGCCACCGCACTTTACGAGCAGTACTTC. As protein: CASSQVHWTSGGATALYEQYF.

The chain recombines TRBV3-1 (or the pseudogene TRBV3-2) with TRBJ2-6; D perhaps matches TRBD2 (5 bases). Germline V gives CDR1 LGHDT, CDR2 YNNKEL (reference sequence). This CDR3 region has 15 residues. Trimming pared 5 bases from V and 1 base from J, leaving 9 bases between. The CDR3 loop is CASSGEGSGANVLTF. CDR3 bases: TGTGCCAGCAGCGGCGAGGGATCTGGGGCCAACGTCCTGACTTTC.

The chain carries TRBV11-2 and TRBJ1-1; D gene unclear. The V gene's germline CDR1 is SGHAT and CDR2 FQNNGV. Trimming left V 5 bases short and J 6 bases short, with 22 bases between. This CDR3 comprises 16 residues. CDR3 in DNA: TGTGCCAGCAGCCCGTCCGAGACGGCGATTGTGCCTGAAGCTTTCTTT. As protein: CASSPSETAIVPEAFF.

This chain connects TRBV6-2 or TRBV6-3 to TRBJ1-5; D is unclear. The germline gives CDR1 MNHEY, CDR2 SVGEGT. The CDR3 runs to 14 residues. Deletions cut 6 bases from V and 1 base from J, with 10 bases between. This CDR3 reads CASSFTGSNQPQHF. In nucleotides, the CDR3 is TGTGCCAGCAGCTTCACGGGGAGCAATCAGCCCCAGCATTTT.

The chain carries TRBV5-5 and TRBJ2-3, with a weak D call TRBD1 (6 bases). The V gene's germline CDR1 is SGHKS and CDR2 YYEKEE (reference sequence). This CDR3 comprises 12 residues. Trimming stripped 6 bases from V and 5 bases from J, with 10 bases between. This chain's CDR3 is CASMGAGDTQYF. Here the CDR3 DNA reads TGTGCCAGCATGGGGGCCGGAGATACGCAGTATTTT.

This CDR3 reads CASSEPGYRNTIYF. The CDR3, as DNA: TGTGCCAGCAGTGAACCTGGGTACAGAAACACCATATATTTT. This chain joins TRBV6-1 and TRBJ1-3; D uncertain. The V and J ends lost 2 bases and 5 bases respectively, with 10 bases between them. The CDR3 runs to 14 residues. The germline gives CDR1 MNHNS, CDR2 SASEGT.

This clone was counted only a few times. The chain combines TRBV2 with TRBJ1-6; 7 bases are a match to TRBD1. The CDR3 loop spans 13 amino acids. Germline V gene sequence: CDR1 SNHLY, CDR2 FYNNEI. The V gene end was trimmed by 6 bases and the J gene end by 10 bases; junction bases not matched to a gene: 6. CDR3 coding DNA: TGTGCCAGCAGAGCCGACAGGGACTCACCCCTCCACTTT. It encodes CASRADRDSPLHF.

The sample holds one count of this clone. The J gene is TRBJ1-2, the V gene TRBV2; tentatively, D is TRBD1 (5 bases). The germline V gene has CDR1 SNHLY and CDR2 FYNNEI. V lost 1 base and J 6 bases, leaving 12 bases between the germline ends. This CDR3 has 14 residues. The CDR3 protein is CASSEEGRADGYTF. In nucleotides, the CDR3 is TGTGCCAGCAGTGAAGAAGGCAGGGCGGATGGCTACACCTTC. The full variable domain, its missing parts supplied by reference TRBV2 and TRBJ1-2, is EPEVTQTPSHQVTQMGQEVILRCVPISNHLYFYWYRQILGQKVEFLVSFYNNEISEKSEIFDDQFSVERPDGSNFTLKIRSTKLEDSAMYFCASSEEGRADGYTFGSGTRLTVV.